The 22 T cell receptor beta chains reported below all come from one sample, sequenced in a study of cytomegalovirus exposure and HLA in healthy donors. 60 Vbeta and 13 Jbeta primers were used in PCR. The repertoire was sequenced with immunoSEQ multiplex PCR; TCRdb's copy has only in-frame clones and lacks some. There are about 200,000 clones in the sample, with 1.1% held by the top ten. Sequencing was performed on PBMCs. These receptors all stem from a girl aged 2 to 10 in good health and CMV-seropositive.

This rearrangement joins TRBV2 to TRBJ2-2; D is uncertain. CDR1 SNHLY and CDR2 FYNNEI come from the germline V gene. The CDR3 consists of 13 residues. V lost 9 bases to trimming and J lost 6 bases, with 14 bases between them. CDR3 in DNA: TGTGCCAGTTTCCGCCTGCGGTCCGGGGAGCTGTTTTTT. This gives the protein CASFRLRSGELFF.

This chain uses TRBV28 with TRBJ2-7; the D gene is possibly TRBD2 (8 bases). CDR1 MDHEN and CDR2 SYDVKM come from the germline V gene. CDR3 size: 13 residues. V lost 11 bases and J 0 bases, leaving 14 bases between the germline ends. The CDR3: CASGGDSSYEQYF. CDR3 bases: TGTGCCTCCGGGGGGGACAGCTCCTACGAGCAGTACTTC.

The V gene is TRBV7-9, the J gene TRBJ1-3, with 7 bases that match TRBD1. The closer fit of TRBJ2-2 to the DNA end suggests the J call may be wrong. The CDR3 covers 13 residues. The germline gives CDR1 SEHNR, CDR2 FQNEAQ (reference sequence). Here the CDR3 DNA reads TGTGCCAGTGCGACAGGGCTCACCGGGGAGCTGTTTTTT. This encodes CASATGLTGELFF.

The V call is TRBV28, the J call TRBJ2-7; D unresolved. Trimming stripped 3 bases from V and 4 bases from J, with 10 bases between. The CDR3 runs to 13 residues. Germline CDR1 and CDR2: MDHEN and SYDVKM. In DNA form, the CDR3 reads TGTGCCAGCAGTTTCCCTGGGCCTTACGAGCAGTACTTC. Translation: CASSFPGPYEQYF.

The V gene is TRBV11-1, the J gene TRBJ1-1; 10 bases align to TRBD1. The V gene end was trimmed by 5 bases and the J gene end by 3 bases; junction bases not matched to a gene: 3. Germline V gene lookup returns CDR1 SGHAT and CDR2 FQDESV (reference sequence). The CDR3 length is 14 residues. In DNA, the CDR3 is TGTGCCAGCAGCCGAGGGACAGGGGACACTGAAGCTTTCTTT. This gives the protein CASSRGTGDTEAFF.

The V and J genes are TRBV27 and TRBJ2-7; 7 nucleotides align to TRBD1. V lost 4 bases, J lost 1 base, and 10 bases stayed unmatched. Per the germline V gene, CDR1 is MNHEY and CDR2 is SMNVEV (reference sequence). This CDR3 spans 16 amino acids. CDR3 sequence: CASSYSNGTESYEQYF. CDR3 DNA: TGTGCCAGCAGTTACTCAAACGGGACAGAATCCTACGAGCAGTACTTC.

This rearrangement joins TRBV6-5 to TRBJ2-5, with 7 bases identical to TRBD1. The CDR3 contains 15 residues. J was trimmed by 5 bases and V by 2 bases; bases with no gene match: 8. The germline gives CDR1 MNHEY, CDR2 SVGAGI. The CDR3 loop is CASSYATGPGETQYF. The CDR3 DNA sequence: TGTGCCAGCAGTTACGCGACAGGGCCTGGGGAGACCCAGTACTTC.

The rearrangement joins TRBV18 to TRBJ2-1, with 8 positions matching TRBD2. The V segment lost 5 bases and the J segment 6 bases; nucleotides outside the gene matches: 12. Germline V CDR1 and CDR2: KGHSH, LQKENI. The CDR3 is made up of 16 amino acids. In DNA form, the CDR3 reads TGTGCCAGCTCAATGCGGGAGGAGCCGGAGGTCAATGAGCAGTTCTTC. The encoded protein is CASSMREEPEVNEQFF.

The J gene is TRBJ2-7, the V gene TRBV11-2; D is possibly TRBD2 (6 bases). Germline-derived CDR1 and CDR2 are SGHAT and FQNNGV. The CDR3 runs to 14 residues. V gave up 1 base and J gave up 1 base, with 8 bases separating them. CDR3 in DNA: TGTGCCAGCAGCTTAGGAGGGACTTCCTACGAGCAGTACTTC. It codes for CASSLGGTSYEQYF.

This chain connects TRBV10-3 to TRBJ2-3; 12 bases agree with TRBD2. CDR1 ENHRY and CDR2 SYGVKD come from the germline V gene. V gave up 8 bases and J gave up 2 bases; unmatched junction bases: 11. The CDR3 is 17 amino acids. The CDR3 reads CAIGTSGPDRYTDTQYF. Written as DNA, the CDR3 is TGTGCCATCGGGACTAGCGGGCCAGACCGGTACACAGATACGCAGTATTTT.

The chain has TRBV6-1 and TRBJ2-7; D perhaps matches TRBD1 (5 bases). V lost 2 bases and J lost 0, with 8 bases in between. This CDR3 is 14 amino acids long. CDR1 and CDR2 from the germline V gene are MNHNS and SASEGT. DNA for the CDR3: TGTGCCAGCAGTGAAAGGGGAAGCTCCTACGAGCAGTACTTC. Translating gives CASSERGSSYEQYF.

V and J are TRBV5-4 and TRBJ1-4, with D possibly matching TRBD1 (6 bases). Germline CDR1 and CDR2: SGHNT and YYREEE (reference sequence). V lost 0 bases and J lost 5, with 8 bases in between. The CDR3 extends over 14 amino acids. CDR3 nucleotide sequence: TGTGCCAGCAGCTTGGTTGGGGGCAATGAAAAACTGTTTTTT. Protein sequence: CASSLVGGNEKLFF.

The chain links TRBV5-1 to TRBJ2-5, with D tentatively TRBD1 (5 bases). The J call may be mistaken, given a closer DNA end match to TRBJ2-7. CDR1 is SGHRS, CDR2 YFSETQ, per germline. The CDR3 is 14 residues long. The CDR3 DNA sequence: TGCGCCAGCAGCTTGGACGCCAGGGCTTACGAGCAGTACTTC. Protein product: CASSLDARAYEQYF.

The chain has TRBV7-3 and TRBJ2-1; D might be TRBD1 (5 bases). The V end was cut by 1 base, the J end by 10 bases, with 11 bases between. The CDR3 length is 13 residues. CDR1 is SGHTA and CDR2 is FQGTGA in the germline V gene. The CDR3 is CASSLIGHEEQFF. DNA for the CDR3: TGTGCCAGCAGCTTAATTGGACATGAGGAGCAGTTCTTC.

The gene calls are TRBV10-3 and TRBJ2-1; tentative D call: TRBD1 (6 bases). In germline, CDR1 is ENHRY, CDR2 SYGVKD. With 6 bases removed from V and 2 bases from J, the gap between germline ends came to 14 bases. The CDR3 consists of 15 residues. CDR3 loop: CAISRDIEAYNEQFF. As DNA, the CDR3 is TGTGCCATCAGCCGGGACATCGAGGCCTACAATGAGCAGTTCTTC.

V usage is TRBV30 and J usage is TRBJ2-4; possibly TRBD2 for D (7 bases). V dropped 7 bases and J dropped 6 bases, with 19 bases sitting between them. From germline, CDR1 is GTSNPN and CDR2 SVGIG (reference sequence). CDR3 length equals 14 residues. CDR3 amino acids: CASMEGGAGNIQYF. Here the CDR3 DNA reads TGTGCCTCGATGGAGGGGGGGGCAGGAAACATTCAGTACTTC.

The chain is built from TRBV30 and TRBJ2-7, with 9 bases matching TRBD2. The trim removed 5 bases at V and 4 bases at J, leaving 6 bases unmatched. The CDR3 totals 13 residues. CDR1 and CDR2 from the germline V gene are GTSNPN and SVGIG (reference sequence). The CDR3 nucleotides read TGTGCCTGGTCCGGGACTAGCAGATACGAGCAGTACTTC. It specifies CAWSGTSRYEQYF. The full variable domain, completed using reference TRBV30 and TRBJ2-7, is SQTIHQWPATLVQPVGSPLSLECTVEGTSNPNLYWYRQAAGRGLQLLFYSVGIGQISSEVPQNLSASRPQDRQFILSSKKLLLSDSGFYLCAWSGTSRYEQYFGPGTRLTVT.

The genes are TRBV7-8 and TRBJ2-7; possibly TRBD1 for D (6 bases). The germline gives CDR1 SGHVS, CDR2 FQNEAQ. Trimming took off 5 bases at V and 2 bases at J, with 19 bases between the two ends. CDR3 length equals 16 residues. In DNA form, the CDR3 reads TGTGCCAGCAGCCGACGACAGGACGCCTTGGCCTACGAGCAGTACTTC. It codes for CASSRRQDALAYEQYF.

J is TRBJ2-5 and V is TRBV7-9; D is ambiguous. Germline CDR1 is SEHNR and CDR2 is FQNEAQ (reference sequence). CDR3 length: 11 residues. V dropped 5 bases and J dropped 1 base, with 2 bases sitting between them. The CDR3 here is CASSLQETQYF. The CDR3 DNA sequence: TGTGCCAGCAGCCTCCAAGAGACCCAGTACTTC.

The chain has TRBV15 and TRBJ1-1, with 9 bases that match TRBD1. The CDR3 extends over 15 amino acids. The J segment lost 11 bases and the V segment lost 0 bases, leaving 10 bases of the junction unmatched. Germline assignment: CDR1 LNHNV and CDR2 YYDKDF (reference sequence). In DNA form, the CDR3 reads TGTGCCACCAGCAGAGACCAGGTCGGGACAGGGTTGGCTTTCTTT. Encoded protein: CATSRDQVGTGLAFF.

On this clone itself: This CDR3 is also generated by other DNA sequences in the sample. The CDR3 is CASTSGGGTEAFF. The CDR3 bases are TGTGCCAGCACCTCCGGTGGGGGGACTGAAGCTTTCTTT. The chain couples TRBV6-5 to TRBJ1-1, with TRBD1 as a possible D gene (5 bases). Germline assignment: CDR1 MNHEY and CDR2 SVGAGI. This CDR3 contains 13 residues. V lost 7 bases to trimming and J lost 5 bases, with 14 bases between them.

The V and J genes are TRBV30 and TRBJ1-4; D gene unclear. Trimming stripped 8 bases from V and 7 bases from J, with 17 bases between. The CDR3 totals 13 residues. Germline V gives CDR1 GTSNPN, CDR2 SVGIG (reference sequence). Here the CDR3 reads CAGSGGVSEKLFF. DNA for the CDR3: TGTGCCGGGTCGGGTGGCGTAAGTGAAAAACTGTTTTTT.